This T cell receptor (beta chain) was profiled in a study of T cells in Graves' hyperthyroidism and ophthalmopathy. Study information: Any treatment followed the collection of peripheral blood at initial diagnosis.

RNA transcripts gave rise to amplified TCR beta CDR3 regions. RT-PCR in the first round (using the HTBI primer set) targeted the TCR CDR3. TCRdb processed the multiplex PCR reads anew with MiXCR; each CDR3 protein has one entry. The repertoire holds about 740,000 distinct CDR3 sequences, with 14% as singletons. This CDR3 has 15 residues. Germline loops: CDR1 SGHTA, CDR2 FQGNSA. V lost 1 base and J lost 2, with 9 bases in between. The V gene is TRBV7-2, the J gene TRBJ1-3; D is uncertain. Sequencing was carried out using blood. This TCR was recovered from a young woman with Graves' hyperthyroidism. The CDR3 loop reads CASSLDVSTGNTIYF. For the CDR3, the DNA is TGTGCCAGCAGCTTAGATGTCAGTACTGGAAACACCATATATTTT.